The entry below gives a single T cell receptor (beta chain) sequence along with its context. Its antigen remains unknown. TCRdb re-called the 5' RACE reads through MiXCR, storing one row per CDR3 protein. The sample lists 150,000 to 200,000 distinct CDR3 sequences, 6.2% occurring once. The data were obtained in a study of T cells after yellow fever vaccination. Study-wide points: Booster samples showed a return of most primary-vaccination clones (around 96% CD4, about 88% CD8).

This sequence was found in a man younger than 35 who received the YFV17D yellow fever vaccine. The sequencing used CD4+ T cells sorted from PBMCs, collected on the day of the first yellow fever vaccination.

The CDR3: CASSLGLAGVQETQYF. The CDR3 bases are TGCGCCAGCAGCTTGGGACTAGCGGGGGTGCAAGAGACCCAGTACTTC. V is TRBV5-1 and J is TRBJ2-5, with TRBD2 identical over 12 bases. From germline, CDR1 is SGHRS and CDR2 YFSETQ. V was clipped by 0 bases and J by 2 bases; unmatched bases: 2. The CDR3 has 16 amino acids. The variable domain in full, with the rest retrieved from reference TRBV5-1 and TRBJ2-5, is KAGVTQTPRYLIKTRGQQVTLSCSPISGHRSVSWYQQTPGQGLQFLFEYFSETQRNKGNFPGRFSGRQFSNSRSEMNVSTLELGDSALYLCASSLGLAGVQETQYFGPGTRLLVL.